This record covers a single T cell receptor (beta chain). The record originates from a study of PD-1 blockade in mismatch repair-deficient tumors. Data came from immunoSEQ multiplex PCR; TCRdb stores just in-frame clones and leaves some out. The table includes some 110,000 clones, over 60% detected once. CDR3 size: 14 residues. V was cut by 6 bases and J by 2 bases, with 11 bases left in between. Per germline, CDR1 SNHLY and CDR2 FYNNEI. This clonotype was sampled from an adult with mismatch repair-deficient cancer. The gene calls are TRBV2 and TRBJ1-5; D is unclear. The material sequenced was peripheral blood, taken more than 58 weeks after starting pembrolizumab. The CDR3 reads CASRTRTGNQPQHF. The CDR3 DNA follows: TGTGCCAGCAGGACTAGGACGGGCAATCAGCCCCAGCATTTT.